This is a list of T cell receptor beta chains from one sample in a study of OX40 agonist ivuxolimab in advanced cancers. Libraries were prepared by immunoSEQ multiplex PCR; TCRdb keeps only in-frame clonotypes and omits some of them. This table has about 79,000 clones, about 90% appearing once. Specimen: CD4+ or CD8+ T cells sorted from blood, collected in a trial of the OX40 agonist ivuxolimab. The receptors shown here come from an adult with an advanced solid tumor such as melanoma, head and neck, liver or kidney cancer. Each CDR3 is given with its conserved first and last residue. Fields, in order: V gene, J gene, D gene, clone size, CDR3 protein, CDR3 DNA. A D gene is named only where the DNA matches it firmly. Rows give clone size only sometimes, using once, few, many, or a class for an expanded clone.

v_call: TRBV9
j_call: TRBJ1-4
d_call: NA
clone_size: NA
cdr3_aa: CASSVAWNVGTQEKLFF
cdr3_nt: TGTGCCAGCAGCGTAGCCTGGAATGTGGGGACACAAGAAAAACTGTTTTTT

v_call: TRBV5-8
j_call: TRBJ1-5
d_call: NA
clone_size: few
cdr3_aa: CASSLAGNQPQHF
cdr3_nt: TGTGCCAGCAGCTTGGCAGGCAATCAGCCCCAGCATTTT

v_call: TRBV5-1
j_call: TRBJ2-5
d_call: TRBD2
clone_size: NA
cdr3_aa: CASSLTSEHSTQYF
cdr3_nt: TGCGCCAGCAGCTTGACTAGCGAGCACTCGACCCAGTACTTC

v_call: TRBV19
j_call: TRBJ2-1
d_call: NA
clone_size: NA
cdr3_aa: CASNRNGDNEQFF
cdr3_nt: TGTGCCAGTAACCGGAACGGAGACAATGAGCAGTTCTTC

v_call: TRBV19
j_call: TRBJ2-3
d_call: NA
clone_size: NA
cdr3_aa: CVSSLGLGTDTQYF
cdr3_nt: TGTGTCAGTAGCCTGGGGCTTGGGACAGATACGCAGTATTTT

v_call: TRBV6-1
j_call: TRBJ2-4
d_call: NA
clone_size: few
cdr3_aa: CASLPGPENIQYF
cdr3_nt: TGTGCCAGCCTACCGGGGCCCGAAAACATTCAGTACTTC

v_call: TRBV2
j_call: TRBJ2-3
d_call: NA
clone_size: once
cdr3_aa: CANRIQGGTDTQYF
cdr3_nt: TGTGCCAACCGGATACAGGGAGGTACAGATACGCAGTATTTT

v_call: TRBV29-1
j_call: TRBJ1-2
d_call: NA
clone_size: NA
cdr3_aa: CSIEHNRFRGYTF
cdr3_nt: TGCAGCATTGAACATAACAGGTTTCGAGGCTACACCTTC

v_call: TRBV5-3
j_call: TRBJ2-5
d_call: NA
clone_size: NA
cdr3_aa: CARSYGARTEETQYF
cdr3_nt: TGTGCCAGAAGCTACGGGGCGAGAACCGAAGAGACCCAGTACTTC

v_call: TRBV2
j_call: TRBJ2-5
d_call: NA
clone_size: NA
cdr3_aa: CASGWSGTQYF
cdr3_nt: TGTGCCAGCGGGTGGTCTGGGACCCAGTACTTC

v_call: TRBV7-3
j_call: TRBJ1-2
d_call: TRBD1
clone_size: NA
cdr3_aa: CASSLSGTDNYGYTF
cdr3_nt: TGTGCCAGCAGCCTTTCCGGGACAGATAACTATGGCTACACCTTC

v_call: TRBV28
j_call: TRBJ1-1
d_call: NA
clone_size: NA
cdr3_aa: CASSEPGWGSTEAFF
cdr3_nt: TGTGCCAGCAGTGAACCTGGCTGGGGGAGCACTGAAGCTTTCTTT

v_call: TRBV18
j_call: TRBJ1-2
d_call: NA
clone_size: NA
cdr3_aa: CASSPPDRNYGYTF
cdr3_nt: TGTGCCAGCTCACCACCGGACAGAAACTATGGCTACACCTTC

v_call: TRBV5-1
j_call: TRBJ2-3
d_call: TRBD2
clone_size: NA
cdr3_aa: CASSPRTSGRADTQYF
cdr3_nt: TGCGCCAGCAGCCCACGGACTAGCGGGAGGGCAGATACGCAGTATTTT

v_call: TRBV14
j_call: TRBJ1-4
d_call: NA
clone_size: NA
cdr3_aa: CASSQDGTRGEKLFF
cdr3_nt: TGTGCCAGCAGCCAAGATGGGACAAGGGGAGAAAAACTGTTTTTT

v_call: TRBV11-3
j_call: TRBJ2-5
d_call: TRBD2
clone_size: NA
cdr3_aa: CASSPPGLAGEETQYF
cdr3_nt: TGTGCCAGCAGCCCCCCAGGACTAGCGGGAGAGGAGACCCAGTACTTC

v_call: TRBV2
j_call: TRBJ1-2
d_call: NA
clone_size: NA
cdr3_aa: CASGARLNSNYGYTF
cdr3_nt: TGTGCCAGCGGAGCAAGGCTTAACTCTAACTATGGCTACACCTTC

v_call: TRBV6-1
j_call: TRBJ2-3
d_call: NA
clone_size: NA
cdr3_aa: CASSVGVDTQYF
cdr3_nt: TGTGCCAGCAGTGTCGGGGTAGATACGCAGTATTTT

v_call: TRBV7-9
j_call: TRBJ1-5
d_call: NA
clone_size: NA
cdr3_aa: CASSSLDGWNQPQHF
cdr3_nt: TGTGCCAGCAGCTCCCTCGATGGATGGAATCAGCCCCAGCATTTT

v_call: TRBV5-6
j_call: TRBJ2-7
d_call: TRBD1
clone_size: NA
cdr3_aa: CASRVAAGQGLSEQYF
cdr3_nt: TGTGCCAGCAGAGTTGCGGCGGGACAGGGCTTGAGCGAGCAGTACTTC

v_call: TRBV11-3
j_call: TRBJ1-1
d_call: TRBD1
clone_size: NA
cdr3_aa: CASSLGRDRGEAFF
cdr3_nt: TGTGCCAGCAGCTTAGGACGGGACAGGGGTGAAGCTTTCTTT

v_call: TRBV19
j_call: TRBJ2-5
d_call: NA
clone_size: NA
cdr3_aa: CASSITRGPGETQYF
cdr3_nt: TGTGCCAGTAGTATAACCCGGGGGCCGGGAGAGACCCAGTACTTC

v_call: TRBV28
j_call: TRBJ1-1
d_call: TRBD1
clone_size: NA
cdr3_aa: CASSPQNRGLWAFF
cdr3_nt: TGTGCCAGCAGTCCCCAAAACAGGGGGCTGTGGGCTTTCTTT